The present entry profiles one T cell receptor beta chain with its context. Its target is not known. Sampling of alopecia areata patients yielded lesional scalp punch biopsies as well as peripheral blood. Extraction of RNA preceded its reverse transcription into cDNA, which served as the sequencing template. TCRdb keeps only in-frame clones here, not all; method: immunoSEQ multiplex PCR. The top ten hold over 9.5% of the sample, which has 120,000 or so clones, about 51% seen once. Unmatched junction bases numbered 6, after V lost 5 bases and J lost 4 bases. Germline V gene sequence: CDR1 SQVTM, CDR2 ANQGSEA. The CDR3 is made up of 13 amino acids. The entry originates in a study of CD8+ T cells in alopecia areata. Findings and limits, study-wide: TCRs were shared less clearly across patients than in mice, possibly for HLA-related reasons. Clonality in lesional scalp, especially alopecia totalis/universalis, exceeded that of normal scalp.

The sequenced sample consisted of NKG2D-low CD8+ T cells sorted from blood. The chain links TRBV29-1 to TRBJ2-5; 8 positions agree with TRBD1. The origin of this receptor is a human donor with alopecia areata. CDR3 region: CSVPDRVGETQYF. The CDR3 nucleotides read TGCAGCGTTCCGGACAGGGTAGGAGAGACCCAGTACTTC.